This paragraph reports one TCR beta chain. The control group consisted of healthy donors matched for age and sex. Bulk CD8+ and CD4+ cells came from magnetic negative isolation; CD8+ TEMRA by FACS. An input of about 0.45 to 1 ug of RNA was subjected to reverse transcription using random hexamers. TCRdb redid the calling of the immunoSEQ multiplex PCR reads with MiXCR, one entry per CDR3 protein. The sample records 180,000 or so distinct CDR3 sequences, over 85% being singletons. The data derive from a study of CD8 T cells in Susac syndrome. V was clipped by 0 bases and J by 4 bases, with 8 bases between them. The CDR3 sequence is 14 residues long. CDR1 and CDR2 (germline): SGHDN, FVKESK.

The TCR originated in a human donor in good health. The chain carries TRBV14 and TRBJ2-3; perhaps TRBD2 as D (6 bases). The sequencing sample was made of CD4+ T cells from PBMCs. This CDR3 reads CASSQDWGADTQYF. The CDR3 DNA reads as TGTGCCAGCAGCCAAGATTGGGGGGCAGATACGCAGTATTTT. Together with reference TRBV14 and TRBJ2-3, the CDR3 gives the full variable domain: EAGVTQFPSHSVIEKGQTVTLRCDPISGHDNLYWYRRVMGKEIKFLLHFVKESKQDESGMPNNRFLAERTGGTYSTLKVQPAELEDSGVYFCASSQDWGADTQYFGPGTRLTVL.